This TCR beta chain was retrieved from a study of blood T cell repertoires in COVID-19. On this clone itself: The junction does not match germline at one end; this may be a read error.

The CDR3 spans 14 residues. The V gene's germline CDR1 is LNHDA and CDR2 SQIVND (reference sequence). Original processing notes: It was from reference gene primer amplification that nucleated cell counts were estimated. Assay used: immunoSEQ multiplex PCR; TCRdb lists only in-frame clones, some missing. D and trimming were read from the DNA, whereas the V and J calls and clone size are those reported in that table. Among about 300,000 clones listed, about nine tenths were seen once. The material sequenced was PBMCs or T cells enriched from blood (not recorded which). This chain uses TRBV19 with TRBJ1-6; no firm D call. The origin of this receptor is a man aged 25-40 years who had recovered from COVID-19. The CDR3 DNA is TGTGCCAGTACTATACGGGGTGGGGAATCACCCCTCCACTTT. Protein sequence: CASTIRGGESPLHF.